This T cell receptor beta chain was recovered during a study of beta chain features in type 1 diabetes. The overall study: The study found patients and healthy donors alike in age, gender and cell yields. Points from the study as a whole: The VDJ junctions of type 1 diabetes patients carried fewer insertions and more deletions. Type 1 diabetes patients had moderately but significantly shorter TCRB CDR3s in all four CD4+ subsets.

Germline values: CDR1 MGHDK, CDR2 SYGVNS. The CDR3 totals 12 residues. V lost 2 bases and J lost 7, with 6 bases in between. Sorting of CD4+ naive, central memory, regulatory and stem cell-like memory cells was performed via CD45RO/CCR7/CD25/CD127/CD95/CD27. The entirety of the isolated RNA underwent reverse transcription, so expressed TCRB transcripts were sequenced. Data came from immunoSEQ multiplex PCR; TCRdb stores just in-frame clones and leaves some out. The table records more than 150,000 clones, approximately 10% of them present only once. This clone showed up many times. Its antigen is still unknown.

The chain uses TRBV25-1 and TRBJ2-4, with D uncertain. The sequence came from a man between 18 and 35 years old in good health. Specimen: central memory CD4+ T cells from blood. The CDR3 protein is CASSERLNIQYF. The CDR3 DNA follows: TGTGCCAGCAGTGAAAGGTTGAACATTCAGTACTTC.